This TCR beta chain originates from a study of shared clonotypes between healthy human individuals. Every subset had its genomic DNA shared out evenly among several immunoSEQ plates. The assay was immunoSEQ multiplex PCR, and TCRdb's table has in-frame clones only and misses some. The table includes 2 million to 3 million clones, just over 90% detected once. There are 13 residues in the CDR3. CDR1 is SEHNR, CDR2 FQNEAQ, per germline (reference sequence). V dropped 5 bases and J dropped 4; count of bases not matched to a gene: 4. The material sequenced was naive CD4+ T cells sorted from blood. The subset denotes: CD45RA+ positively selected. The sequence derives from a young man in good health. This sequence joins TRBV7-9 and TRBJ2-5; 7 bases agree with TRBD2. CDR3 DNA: TGTGCCAGCAGCGTCAGCGGGGTAGAGACCCAGTACTTC. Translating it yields CASSVSGVETQYF.